The following is a T cell receptor (beta chain) sequence with its context. What it recognizes is unknown. A read error may produce the germline difference seen at one junction end. The source of the sample is a study of neurological immune-mediated disorders. Findings and caveats of the study: The most TCR clonal expansion was seen in HTLV-1-associated myelopathy, and the least was seen in multiple sclerosis, which fell below healthy controls. Among expanded clones, no CDR3 amino acid sequences were shared across subjects, a pattern suggesting private repertoires in all groups.

Germline V gives CDR1 SGHAT, CDR2 FQNNGV. The CDR3 has 12 amino acids. PBMCs numbering 2 million and stored at -80 C yielded the unsorted libraries. The team produced cDNA through 5'RACE using 10-nucleotide random UMIs. A single record per CDR3 protein comes from TCRdb applying MiXCR to the 5' RACE reads. The sample has 55,000 to 70,000 distinct CDR3 sequences, about an eighth seen once. J is TRBJ2-7 and V is TRBV11-2; either TRBD1 or TRBD2 may fit D (6 bases each). The TCR comes from a man in his 60s in good health. The sample was PBMCs. In DNA, the CDR3 is TGTGCCAGCAGCGGCTCGGGGGCCCTTCAATCCTTC. Translating gives CASSGSGALQSF.